The sequence of this T cell receptor (beta chain) was determined in a study of shared clonotypes between healthy human individuals. Study at large: Each donor's CD4 naive and CD4 memory cells filled three plates apiece, CD8 naive two, and CD8 memory one. Study-level results: Clonotypes which were not shared had lower generation probabilities than clonotypes that all four donors shared.

The assay was carried out at the deep level. Profiled with immunoSEQ multiplex PCR; TCRdb holds only in-frame clones, not every one. This sample has about 980,000 clones, with approximately 76% found just once. Germline V gives CDR1 SGHAT, CDR2 FQNNGV. The CDR3 runs to 15 residues. V dropped 0 bases and J dropped 3 bases, with 9 bases sitting between them. A remark on this clone: What it recognizes is unknown.

This TCR was recovered from a young man in good health. Sample: memory CD4+ T cells sorted from blood. Subset here: CD45RA-negative fraction. V gene TRBV11-2 combines with J gene TRBJ1-3, with a weak D call TRBD1 (5 bases). CDR3 nucleotide sequence: TGTGCCAGCAGCTTAGATGGGGGACTTGGAAACACCATATATTTT. Amino acid sequence: CASSLDGGLGNTIYF.